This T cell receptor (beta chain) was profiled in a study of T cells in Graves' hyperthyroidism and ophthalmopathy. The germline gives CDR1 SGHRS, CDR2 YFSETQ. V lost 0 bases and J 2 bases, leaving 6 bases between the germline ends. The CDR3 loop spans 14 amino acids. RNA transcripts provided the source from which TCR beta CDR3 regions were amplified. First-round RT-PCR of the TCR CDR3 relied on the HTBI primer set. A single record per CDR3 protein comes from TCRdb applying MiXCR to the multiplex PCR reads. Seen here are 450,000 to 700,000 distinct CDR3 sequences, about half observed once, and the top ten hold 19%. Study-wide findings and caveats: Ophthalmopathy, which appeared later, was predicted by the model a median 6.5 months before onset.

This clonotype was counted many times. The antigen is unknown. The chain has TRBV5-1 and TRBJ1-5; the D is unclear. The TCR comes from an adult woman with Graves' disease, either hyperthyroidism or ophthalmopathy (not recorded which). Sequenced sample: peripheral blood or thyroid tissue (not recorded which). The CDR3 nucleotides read TGCGCCAGCAGCTTGGAATCCCGCAATCAGCCCCAGCATTTT. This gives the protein CASSLESRNQPQHF.